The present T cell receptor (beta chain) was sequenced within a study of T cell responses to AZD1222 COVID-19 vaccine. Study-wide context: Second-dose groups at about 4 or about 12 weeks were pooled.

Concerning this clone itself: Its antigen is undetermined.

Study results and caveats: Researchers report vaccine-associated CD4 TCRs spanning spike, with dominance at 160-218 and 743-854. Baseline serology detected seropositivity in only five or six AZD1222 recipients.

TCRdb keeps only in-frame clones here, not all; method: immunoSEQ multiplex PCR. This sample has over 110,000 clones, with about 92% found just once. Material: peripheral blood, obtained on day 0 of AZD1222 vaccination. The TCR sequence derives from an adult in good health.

The CDR3 here is CASSHNRRWDEQYF. CDR3 DNA: TGTGCCAGCAGCCACAATCGGAGGTGGGACGAGCAGTACTTC. V and J are TRBV3-1 (or the pseudogene TRBV3-2) and TRBJ2-7; D might be TRBD2 (5 bases). The CDR3 sequence is 14 residues long. CDR1 and CDR2 from the germline V gene are LGHDT and YNNKEL (reference sequence). The germline V and J ends were trimmed by 3 bases and 5 bases, with 14 bases remaining between them.